Listed below are T cell receptor beta chains from one sample, sequenced in a study of CD8 T cells in Susac syndrome. Each CDR3 protein is one row after TCRdb ran MiXCR on the immunoSEQ multiplex PCR reads. The sample has 400,000 to 550,000 distinct CDR3 sequences; 85% to 90% are singletons. The sequencing sample was made of CD8+ T cells from PBMCs. The receptors were sampled from a human donor with multiple sclerosis. Both conserved end residues are part of each CDR3. Each record gives: J gene, V gene, clone size, D gene, CDR3 protein, CDR3 DNA. The D gene is left open where the match is weak. A row's size may be missing; if present it is once, few, many or a size class.

J: TRBJ2-7
V: TRBV27
size: -
D: TRBD1
CDR3: CASSGFPGTGVVEQYF
DNA: TGTGCCAGCAGTGGATTTCCCGGGACAGGGGTTGTCGAGCAGTACTTC

J: TRBJ2-3
V: TRBV4-1
size: -
D: -
CDR3: CASSQGIFTQYF
DNA: TGCGCCAGCAGCCAAGGCATCTTTACGCAGTATTTT

J: TRBJ1-1
V: TRBV4-1
size: -
D: -
CDR3: CASSQEPGAAYTEAFF
DNA: TGCGCCAGCAGCCAGGAACCGGGGGCAGCCTACACTGAAGCTTTCTTT

J: TRBJ2-1
V: TRBV7-9
size: -
D: TRBD1
CDR3: CASSAGTGDVDEQFF
DNA: TGTGCCAGCAGCGCCGGGACAGGGGATGTCGATGAGCAGTTCTTC

J: TRBJ2-1
V: TRBV6-1
size: few
D: TRBD2
CDR3: CASSEGLAGSNEQFF
DNA: TGTGCCAGCAGTGAAGGACTAGCGGGATCGAATGAGCAGTTCTTC

J: TRBJ1-1
V: TRBV7-9
size: -
D: -
CDR3: CASSLEGRSFFAEAFF
DNA: TGTGCCAGCAGCTTAGAGGGACGTTCGTTCTTCGCTGAAGCTTTCTTT

J: TRBJ1-2
V: TRBV11-2
size: -
D: -
CDR3: CASSSNGGYTF
DNA: TGTGCCAGCAGCTCTAACGGGGGCTACACCTTC

J: TRBJ2-7
V: TRBV9
size: few
D: -
CDR3: CASSVVGGLRDEQYF
DNA: TGTGCCAGCAGCGTAGTAGGGGGTTTGAGGGACGAGCAGTACTTC

J: TRBJ2-7
V: TRBV6-1
size: -
D: -
CDR3: CASSGPALGESGYEQYF
DNA: TGTGCCAGCAGTGGACCGGCGTTGGGCGAGAGTGGCTACGAGCAGTACTTC

J: TRBJ1-1
V: TRBV20-1
size: -
D: -
CDR3: CSASDGMNTEAFF
DNA: TGCAGTGCTAGTGATGGGATGAACACTGAAGCTTTCTTT

J: TRBJ2-5
V: TRBV6-5
size: few
D: -
CDR3: CASSYIGEETQYF
DNA: TGTGCCAGCAGTTACATCGGGGAAGAGACCCAGTACTTC

J: TRBJ1-1
V: TRBV28
size: -
D: TRBD1
CDR3: CASSTGEGGWTEAFF
DNA: TGTGCCAGCAGTACAGGGGAGGGAGGTTGGACTGAAGCTTTCTTT

J: TRBJ2-1
V: TRBV27
size: few
D: TRBD2
CDR3: CASSLTSGNNEQFF
DNA: TGTGCCAGCAGTTTAACTAGCGGAAACAATGAGCAGTTCTTC

J: TRBJ1-5
V: TRBV5-1
size: -
D: -
CDR3: CASSPQGWGQPQHF
DNA: TGCGCCAGCAGCCCCCAGGGTTGGGGACAGCCCCAGCATTTT

J: TRBJ2-3
V: TRBV6-2/TRBV6-3
size: -
D: TRBD2
CDR3: CASRGLRGGGDTQYF
DNA: TGTGCCAGCAGGGGACTACGGGGGGGAGGAGATACGCAGTATTTT

J: TRBJ1-1
V: TRBV29-1
size: -
D: -
CDR3: CSVAEVQGRTEAFF
DNA: TGCAGCGTTGCGGAGGTTCAGGGTCGCACTGAAGCTTTCTTT

J: TRBJ2-7
V: TRBV11-2
size: -
D: -
CDR3: CASRGPNSYEQYF
DNA: TGTGCCAGCAGGGGACCCAACTCCTACGAGCAGTACTTC

J: TRBJ2-7
V: TRBV6-6
size: -
D: -
CDR3: CASSYLGTYEQYF
DNA: TGTGCCAGCAGTTATTTGGGAACCTACGAGCAGTACTTC

J: TRBJ1-5
V: TRBV12-3/TRBV12-4
size: -
D: TRBD1
CDR3: CASSKGTEYQPQHF
DNA: TGTGCCAGCAGTAAAGGGACAGAATATCAGCCCCAGCATTTT

J: TRBJ1-1
V: TRBV5-1
size: -
D: -
CDR3: CASSLTDSAMNTEAFF
DNA: TGCGCCAGCAGCCTTACGGACAGCGCCATGAACACTGAAGCTTTCTTT

J: TRBJ2-1
V: TRBV4-1
size: -
D: -
CDR3: CASSQDAEGNEQFF
DNA: TGCGCCAGCAGCCAAGACGCGGAAGGGAATGAGCAGTTCTTC

J: TRBJ2-7
V: TRBV18
size: -
D: TRBD1
CDR3: CASSPPVDRGGEQYF
DNA: TGTGCCAGCTCACCGCCGGTTGACAGGGGGGGCGAGCAGTACTTC

J: TRBJ2-2
V: TRBV29-1
size: -
D: TRBD1
CDR3: CSVPRTGGTGELFF
DNA: TGCAGCGTTCCACGGACAGGTGGAACCGGGGAGCTGTTTTTT

J: TRBJ2-2
V: TRBV6-5
size: -
D: -
CDR3: CASSYSNLGRGELFF
DNA: TGTGCCAGCAGTTACTCGAACCTTGGGCGCGGGGAGCTGTTTTTT

J: TRBJ2-1
V: TRBV27
size: -
D: -
CDR3: CASSLSGVEAYNEQFF
DNA: TGTGCCAGCAGTTTATCGGGGGTCGAGGCCTACAATGAGCAGTTCTTC

J: TRBJ2-1
V: TRBV7-9
size: -
D: -
CDR3: CASSSTMMGDKEQFF
DNA: TGTGCCAGCAGCTCCACCATGATGGGAGACAAGGAGCAGTTCTTC

J: TRBJ2-7
V: TRBV25-1
size: -
D: TRBD2
CDR3: CASSVAGGDYEQYF
DNA: TGTGCCAGCAGTGTAGCGGGAGGAGACTACGAGCAGTACTTC

J: TRBJ2-5
V: TRBV6-1
size: few
D: TRBD1
CDR3: CASSWTGGKETQYF
DNA: TGTGCCAGCAGCTGGACAGGGGGTAAAGAGACCCAGTACTTC